This T cell receptor (beta chain) originates from a study of shared T cell receptors in the human thymus. Sequenced by immunoSEQ multiplex PCR; TCRdb stores in-frame clones only, minus some. The repertoire holds about 710,000 clones, about 89% seen once, with 0.0094% in the top ten. The CDR3 sequence is 14 residues long. The V gene's germline CDR1 is SGHTA and CDR2 FQGNSA. Germline trimming cut 5 bases from V and 6 bases from J; bases unmatched to any gene: 6. This same sample was also part of a study on human thymus T cells. That paper notes: Apparent bias marked the V and J gene usage of thymic and blood repertoires. Reports from related research described highly overlapping thymic repertoires among unrelated individuals.

The sample consisted of thymocytes. V is TRBV7-2 and J is TRBJ2-7; 11 positions match TRBD1. This TCR was recovered from a boy younger than two with a congenital heart defect. CDR3 nucleotides: TGTGCCAGCAGCGAAAGGGACAGGGGGATCGAGCAGTACTTC. Its translation: CASSERDRGIEQYF.